This T cell receptor (beta chain) was sequenced during a study of blood T cell repertoires in COVID-19. On the study more broadly: Researchers got acute and convalescent COVID-19 samples from the United States, Italy and Spain. PBMCs, B-cell-depleted T cells, or T cells were the source of the cDNA or gDNA that made up the material.

CDR3 size: 17 residues. V dropped 1 base and J dropped 4 bases, with 16 bases sitting between them. Germline-derived CDR1 and CDR2 are MNHEY and SMNVEV (reference sequence). The protocol was immunoSEQ multiplex PCR, while the TCRdb copy is restricted to in-frame clones and leaves out a portion. The sample yields about 49,000 clones, around 86% seen once. Patients at the Seattle site were enrolled during active infection and followed longitudinally. The sample taken for sequencing was peripheral blood. This TCR came from an elderly woman with COVID-19, enrolled during active disease. The chain employs TRBV27 and TRBJ1-4; the D gene is possibly TRBD1 (5 bases). The DNA for the CDR3 is TGTGCCAGCAGTTTATTAGACCCCCAGGGATATAATGAAAAACTGTTTTTT. Its translation is CASSLLDPQGYNEKLFF.